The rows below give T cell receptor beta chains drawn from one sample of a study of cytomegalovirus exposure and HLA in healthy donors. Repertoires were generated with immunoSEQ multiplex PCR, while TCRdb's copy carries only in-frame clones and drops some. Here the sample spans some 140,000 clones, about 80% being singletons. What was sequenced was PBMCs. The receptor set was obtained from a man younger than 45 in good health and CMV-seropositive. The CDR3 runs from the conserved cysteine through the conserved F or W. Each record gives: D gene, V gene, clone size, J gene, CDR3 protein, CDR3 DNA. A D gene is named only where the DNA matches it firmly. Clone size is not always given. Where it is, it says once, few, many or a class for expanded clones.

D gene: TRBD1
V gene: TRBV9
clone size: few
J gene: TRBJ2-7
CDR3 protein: CASSVSYDRGGEQYF
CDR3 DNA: TGTGCCAGCAGCGTCTCATATGACAGGGGAGGCGAGCAGTACTTC

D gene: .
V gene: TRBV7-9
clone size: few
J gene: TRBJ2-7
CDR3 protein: CASSFVSGFYEQYF
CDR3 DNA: TGTGCCAGCAGCTTCGTCTCGGGGTTCTACGAGCAGTACTTC

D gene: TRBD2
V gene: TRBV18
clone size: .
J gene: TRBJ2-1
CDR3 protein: CASSPISSGGRSKQFF
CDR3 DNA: TGTGCCAGCTCACCCATCTCTAGCGGGGGCCGCAGTAAGCAGTTCTTC

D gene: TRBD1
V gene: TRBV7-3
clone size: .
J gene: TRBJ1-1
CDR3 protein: CASSQQQGVTEAFF
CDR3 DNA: TGTGCCAGCAGCCAACAGCAGGGGGTCACTGAAGCTTTCTTT

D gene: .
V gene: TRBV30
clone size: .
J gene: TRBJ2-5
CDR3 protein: CAWGGVTEGETQYF
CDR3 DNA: TGTGCCTGGGGCGGGGTTACCGAGGGGGAGACCCAGTACTTC

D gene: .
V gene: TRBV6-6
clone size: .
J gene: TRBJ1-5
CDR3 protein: CASSGTNQPQHF
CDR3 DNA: TGTGCCAGCAGTGGGACAAATCAGCCCCAGCATTTT

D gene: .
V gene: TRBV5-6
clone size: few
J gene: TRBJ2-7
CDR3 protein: CASSFSKKRVEQYF
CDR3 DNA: TGTGCCAGCAGCTTTTCAAAAAAGAGGGTCGAGCAGTACTTC

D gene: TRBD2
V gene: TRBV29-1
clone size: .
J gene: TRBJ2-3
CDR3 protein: CSVGTSGRSTDTQYF
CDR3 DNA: TGCAGCGTCGGGACTAGCGGGAGGAGCACAGATACGCAGTATTTT

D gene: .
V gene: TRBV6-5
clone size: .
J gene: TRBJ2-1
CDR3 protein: CASSYSEFNEQFF
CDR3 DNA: TGTGCCAGCAGTTACTCGGAGTTCAATGAGCAGTTCTTC

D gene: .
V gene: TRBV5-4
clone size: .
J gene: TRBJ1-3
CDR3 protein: CASSYGQRISGNTIYF
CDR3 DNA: TGTGCCAGCAGCTATGGACAGCGAATCTCTGGAAACACCATATATTTT

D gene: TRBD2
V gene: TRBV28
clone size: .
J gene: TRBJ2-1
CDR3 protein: CASSSGRGSYNEQFF
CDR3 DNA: TGTGCCAGCAGCAGCGGGAGGGGGTCCTACAATGAGCAGTTCTTC

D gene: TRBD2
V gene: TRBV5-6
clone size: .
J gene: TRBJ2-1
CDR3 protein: CASSFYGRVNEQFF
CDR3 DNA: TGTGCCAGCAGCTTTTACGGGAGGGTGAATGAGCAGTTCTTC